This T cell receptor beta chain was found in a study of blood T cells in healthy people across ages. Notes on the study in general: In older individuals, TCR beta diversity per million T cells was lower, falling roughly linearly with age.

This clonotype was detected many times. What it binds is unknown. For the second PCR, which ran for roughly 7 to 11 cycles, a sample-barcoded 5' primer and a J-beta primer mix were used. TCRdb reprocessed the 5' RACE reads with MiXCR, giving one entry per CDR3 protein. This repertoire shows roughly 680,000 distinct CDR3 sequences, more than 45% found once; its top ten account for about 13%. The V segment lost 4 bases and the J segment 4 bases; nucleotides outside the gene matches: 8. This CDR3 region has 15 residues. Germline V gives CDR1 MDHEN, CDR2 SYDVKM. Sequenced sample: blood. The TCR sequence derives from a woman over 75 in good health. J is TRBJ2-5 and V is TRBV28; 8 nucleotides agree with TRBD2. CDR3 region: CASSSPGTRLETQYF. The DNA for the CDR3 is TGTGCCAGCAGTTCACCCGGGACTAGGTTAGAGACCCAGTACTTC.